The 8 T cell receptor beta chains below all came from one sample that was sequenced in a study of identical twins. TCRdb reanalysed the 5' RACE reads using MiXCR and keeps one entry per CDR3 protein. The sample lists some 590,000 distinct CDR3 sequences; 9% to 10% were seen once. The same sample was also used in a study of yellow fever vaccine responses in identical twins.

The material sequenced was PBMCs. The source is a woman younger than 35 in good health.

This sequence joins TRBV3-1 and TRBJ2-3; D perhaps matches TRBD2 (5 bases). Germline-derived CDR1 and CDR2 are LGHDT and YNNKEL (reference sequence). CDR3 size: 16 residues. V lost 0 bases, J lost 6 bases, and 16 bases lay in between. CDR3 sequence (DNA): TGTGCCAGCAGCCAAGATTCCGCCAGGCAGCGGGATACGCAGTATTTT. It encodes CASSQDSARQRDTQYF.

In its sample, this clonotype was seen a few times. V is TRBV5-1 and J is TRBJ2-1; possibly TRBD1 for D (8 bases). V was cut by 5 bases and J by 4 bases, with 19 bases left in between. The CDR3 is made up of 16 amino acids. Germline values: CDR1 SGHRS, CDR2 YFSETQ. In nucleotides, the CDR3 is TGCGCCAGCAGAAGGGAGCGGGACAGGCCATACAATGAGCAGTTCTTC. Encoded protein: CASRRERDRPYNEQFF. Drawing the rest from reference TRBV5-1 and TRBJ2-1, the complete variable domain is KAGVTQTPRYLIKTRGQQVTLSCSPISGHRSVSWYQQTPGQGLQFLFEYFSETQRNKGNFPGRFSGRQFSNSRSEMNVSTLELGDSALYLCASRRERDRPYNEQFFGPGTRLTVL.

This clonotype was seen more than once but under ten times. This rearrangement joins TRBV27 to TRBJ1-2; D not certain. The CDR3 extends over 13 amino acids. Trimming took off 2 bases at V and 8 bases at J, with 12 bases between the two ends. Germline V gene lookup returns CDR1 MNHEY and CDR2 SMNVEV (reference sequence). The CDR3 here is CASSLLSGLGYTF. CDR3 in DNA: TGTGCCAGCAGTTTACTTTCCGGCCTCGGCTACACCTTC.

The chain has TRBV5-5 and TRBJ2-2; D might be TRBD2 (6 bases). Germline V gene data show CDR1 as SGHKS and CDR2 as YYEKEE (reference sequence). Trimming left V 0 bases short and J 6 bases short, with 12 bases between. This CDR3 region has 15 residues. CDR3 in DNA: TGTGCCAGCAGCTTGGTAGCGGTGAGGTCCGGGGAGCTGTTTTTT. Its translation is CASSLVAVRSGELFF.

The table lists this clonotype with a few counts. The CDR3 bases are TGTGCCAGCGTCCCAGCTGGGGGGATGTTTGGCTACACCTTC. Translating it yields CASVPAGGMFGYTF. V gene TRBV12-3 or TRBV12-4 combines with J gene TRBJ1-2; weak D call: TRBD1 (5 bases). The CDR3 contains 14 residues. The V and J ends lost 8 bases and 7 bases respectively, with 20 bases between them.

This clonotype was detected many times. The genes are TRBV7-2 and TRBJ2-1; 8 nucleotides line up with TRBD2. Germline lookup yields CDR1 SGHTA and CDR2 FQGNSA. Losses at the gene ends were 4 bases for V and 5 bases for J; bases not matched to a gene: 7. The CDR3 consists of 15 residues. CDR3 loop: CASSYGGGRDNEQFF. The CDR3 DNA follows: TGTGCCAGCAGCTACGGGGGGGGTCGGGACAATGAGCAGTTCTTC. Together with reference TRBV7-2 and TRBJ2-1, the CDR3 gives the full variable domain: GAGVSQSPSNKVTEKGKDVELRCDPISGHTALYWYRQSLGQGLEFLIYFQGNSAPDKSGLPSDRFSAERTGGSVSTLTIQRTQQEDSAVYLCASSYGGGRDNEQFFGPGTRLTVL.

The sample holds many counts of this clonotype. V gene TRBV29-1 combines with J gene TRBJ2-5, with a possible D match to TRBD1 (5 bases). Per germline, CDR1 SQVTM and CDR2 ANQGSEA. CDR3 size: 13 residues. V gave up 4 bases and J gave up 6 bases, with 15 bases separating them. In DNA, the CDR3 is TGCAGCGTTGGGGGCTCGGTCGGGCAGACCCAGTACTTC. Translated, it gives CSVGGSVGQTQYF.

This clonotype was counted at least ten times. The genes are TRBV12-3 or TRBV12-4 and TRBJ2-7, with D possibly matching TRBD1 (6 bases). This CDR3 has 14 amino acids. The V end was cut by 2 bases, the J end by 3 bases, with 11 bases between. Written as DNA, the CDR3 is TGTGCCAGCAGTTTACAGGCAGGGGTCTACGAGCAGTACTTC. It specifies CASSLQAGVYEQYF.